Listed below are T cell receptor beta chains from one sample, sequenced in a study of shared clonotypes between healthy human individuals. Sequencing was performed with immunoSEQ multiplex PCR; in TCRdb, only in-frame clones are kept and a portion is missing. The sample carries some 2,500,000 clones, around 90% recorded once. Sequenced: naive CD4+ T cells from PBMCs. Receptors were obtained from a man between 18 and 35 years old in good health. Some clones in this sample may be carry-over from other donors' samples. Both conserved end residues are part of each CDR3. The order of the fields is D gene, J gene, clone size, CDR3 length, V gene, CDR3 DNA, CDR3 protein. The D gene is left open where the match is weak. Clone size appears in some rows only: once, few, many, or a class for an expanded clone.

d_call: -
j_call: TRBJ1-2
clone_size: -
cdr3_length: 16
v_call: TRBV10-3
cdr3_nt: TGTGCCATCAGTGAGTCGACTCCCAGGCTTAACTATGGCTACACCTTC
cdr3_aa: CAISESTPRLNYGYTF

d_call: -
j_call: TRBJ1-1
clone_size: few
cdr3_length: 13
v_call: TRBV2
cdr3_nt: TGTGCCAGCAGTCAAGAATCGAACACTGAAGCTTTCTTT
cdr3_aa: CASSQESNTEAFF

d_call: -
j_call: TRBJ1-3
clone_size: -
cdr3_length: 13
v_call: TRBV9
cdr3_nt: TGTGCCAGCAGCGTAGAAGGAGGAAACACCATATATTTT
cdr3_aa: CASSVEGGNTIYF

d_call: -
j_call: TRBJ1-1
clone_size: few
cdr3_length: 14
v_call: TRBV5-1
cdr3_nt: TGCGCCAGCAGCTTCCGGGATATGAACACTGAAGCTTTCTTT
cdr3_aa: CASSFRDMNTEAFF

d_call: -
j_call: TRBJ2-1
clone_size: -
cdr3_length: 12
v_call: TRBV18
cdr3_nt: TGTGCCAGCTCACTAATCCCGAATGAGCAGTTCTTC
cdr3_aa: CASSLIPNEQFF

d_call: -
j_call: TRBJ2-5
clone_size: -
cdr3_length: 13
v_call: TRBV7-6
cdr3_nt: TGTGCCAGCAGCTTACCTCAACATGACAGTCAGTACTTC
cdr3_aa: CASSLPQHDSQYF

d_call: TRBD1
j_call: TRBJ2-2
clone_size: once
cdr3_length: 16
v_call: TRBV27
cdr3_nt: TGTGCCAGCAGTTTATCCCCACAGACAGGGGGCGGGGAGCTGTTTTTT
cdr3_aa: CASSLSPQTGGGELFF

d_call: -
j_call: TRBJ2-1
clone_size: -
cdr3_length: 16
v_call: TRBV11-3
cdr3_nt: TGTGCCAGCAGCCCTCCGGGCCGGGCCGACTACAATGAGCAGTTCTTC
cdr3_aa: CASSPPGRADYNEQFF

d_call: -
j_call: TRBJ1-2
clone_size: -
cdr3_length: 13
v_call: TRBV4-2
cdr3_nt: TGTGCCAGCAGCCAAGTCTCTAACTATGGCTACACCTTC
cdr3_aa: CASSQVSNYGYTF

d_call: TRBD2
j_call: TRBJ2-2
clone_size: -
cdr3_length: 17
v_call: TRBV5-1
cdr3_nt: TGCGCCAGCAGCTTGGCCAGCGGGGTCTTAACCGCCGGGGAGCTGTTTTTT
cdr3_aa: CASSLASGVLTAGELFF

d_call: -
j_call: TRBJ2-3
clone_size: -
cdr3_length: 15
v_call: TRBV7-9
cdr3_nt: TGTGCCAGCAGCTTAGGGCAGGGGGGCCCAGATACGCAGTATTTT
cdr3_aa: CASSLGQGGPDTQYF

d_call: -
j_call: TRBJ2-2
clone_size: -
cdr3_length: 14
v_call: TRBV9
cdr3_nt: TGTGCCAGCAGCGTATATTGGAACACCGGGGAGCTGTTTTTT
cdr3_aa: CASSVYWNTGELFF

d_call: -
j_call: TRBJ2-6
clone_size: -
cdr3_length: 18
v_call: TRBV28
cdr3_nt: TGTGCCAGCAGTTTATACCTCGCGAGATACTCTGGGGCCAACGTCCTGACTTTC
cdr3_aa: CASSLYLARYSGANVLTF

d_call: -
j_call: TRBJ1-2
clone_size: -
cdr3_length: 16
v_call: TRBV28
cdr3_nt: TGTGCCAGCAGTCCCTTAGGGCAGGGAATGGGCTATGGCTACACCTTC
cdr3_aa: CASSPLGQGMGYGYTF

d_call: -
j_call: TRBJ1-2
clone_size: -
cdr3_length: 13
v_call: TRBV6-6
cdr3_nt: TGTGCCAGCAGCCCTCAGGTCCCCTATGGCTACACCTTC
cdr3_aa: CASSPQVPYGYTF

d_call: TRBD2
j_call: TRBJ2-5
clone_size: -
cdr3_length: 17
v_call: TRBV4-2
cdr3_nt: TGTGCCAGCAGCCAAGTCGGCGATAGCGGGGTTCAAGAGACCCAGTACTTC
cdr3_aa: CASSQVGDSGVQETQYF

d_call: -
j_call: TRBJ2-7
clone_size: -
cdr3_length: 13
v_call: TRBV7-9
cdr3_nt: TGTGCCAGCAGCTTAGCAGGGCCGGGGGAGCAGTACTTC
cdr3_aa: CASSLAGPGEQYF

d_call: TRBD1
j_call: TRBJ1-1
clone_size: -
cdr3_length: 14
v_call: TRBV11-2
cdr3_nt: TGTGCCAGCAGAATGGACAGGGGGAACACTGAAGCTTTCTTT
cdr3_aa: CASRMDRGNTEAFF

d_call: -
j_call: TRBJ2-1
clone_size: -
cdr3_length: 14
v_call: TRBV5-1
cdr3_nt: TGCGCCAGCAGCTTTAACTCGGGGTACAATGAGCAGTTCTTC
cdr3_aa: CASSFNSGYNEQFF

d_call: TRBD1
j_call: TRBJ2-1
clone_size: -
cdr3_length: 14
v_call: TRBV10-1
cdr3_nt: TGCGCCAGCAGTGTACGACAGGGGAACAATGAGCAGTTCTTC
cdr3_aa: CASSVRQGNNEQFF

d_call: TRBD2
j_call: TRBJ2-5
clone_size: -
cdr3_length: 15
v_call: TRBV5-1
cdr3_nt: TGCGCCAGCAGCTTGGAGCTAGCGGGCCAAGAGACCCAGTACTTC
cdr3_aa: CASSLELAGQETQYF

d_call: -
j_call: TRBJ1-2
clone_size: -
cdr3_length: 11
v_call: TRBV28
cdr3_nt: TGTGCCTCCACGGGGAACTATGGCTACACCTTC
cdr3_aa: CASTGNYGYTF

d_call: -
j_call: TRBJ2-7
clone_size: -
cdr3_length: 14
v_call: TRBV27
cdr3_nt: TGTGCCAGCAGTTTAGATCCCTGGTCCTACGAGCAGTACTTC
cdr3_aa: CASSLDPWSYEQYF

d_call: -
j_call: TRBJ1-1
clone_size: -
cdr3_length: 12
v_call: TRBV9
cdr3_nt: TGTGCCAGCAGCGGGGGCCCCACTGAAGCTTTCTTT
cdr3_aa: CASSGGPTEAFF

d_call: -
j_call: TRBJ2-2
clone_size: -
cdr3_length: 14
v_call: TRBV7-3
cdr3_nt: TGTGCCAGCAGCTTGACAACGAACACCGGGGAGCTGTTTTTT
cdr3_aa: CASSLTTNTGELFF

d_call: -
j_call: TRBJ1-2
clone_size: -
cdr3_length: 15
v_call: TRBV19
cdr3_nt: TGTGCCAGTAGTACCCAGTCACGGGGCACCTATGGCTACACCTTC
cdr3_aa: CASSTQSRGTYGYTF

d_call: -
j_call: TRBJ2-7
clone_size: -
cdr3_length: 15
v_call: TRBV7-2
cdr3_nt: TGTGCCAGCAGCTTTAACCGGGGGAGCTCCTACGAGCAGTACTTC
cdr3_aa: CASSFNRGSSYEQYF

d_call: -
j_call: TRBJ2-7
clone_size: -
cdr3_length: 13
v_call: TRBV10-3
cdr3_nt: TGTGCCATCAGAGCGACACAGGATCCCGAGCAGTACTTC
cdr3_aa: CAIRATQDPEQYF

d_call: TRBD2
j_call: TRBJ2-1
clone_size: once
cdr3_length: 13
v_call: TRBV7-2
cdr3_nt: TGTGCCAGCACTAGCGGAACCTACAATGAGCAGTTCTTC
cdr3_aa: CASTSGTYNEQFF

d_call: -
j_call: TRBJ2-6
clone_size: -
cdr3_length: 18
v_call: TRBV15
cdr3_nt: TGTGCCACCAGCAGAGATCAGGGTCTACGCTCTGGGGCCAACGTCCTGACTTTC
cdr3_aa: CATSRDQGLRSGANVLTF

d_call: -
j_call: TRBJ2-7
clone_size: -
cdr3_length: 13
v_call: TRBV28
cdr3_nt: TGTGCCAGCATCGCGGTAAAGGGGGGCGAGCAGTACTTC
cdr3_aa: CASIAVKGGEQYF

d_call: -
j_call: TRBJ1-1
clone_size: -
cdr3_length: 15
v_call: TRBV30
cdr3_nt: TGTGCCTGGAGTGGACACAGAGAAATGAACACTGAAGCTTTCTTT
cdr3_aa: CAWSGHREMNTEAFF

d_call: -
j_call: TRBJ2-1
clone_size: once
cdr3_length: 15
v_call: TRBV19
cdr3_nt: TGTGCCAGTAACCTCAGGTCGAGCTCCTACAATGAGCAGTTCTTC
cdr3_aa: CASNLRSSSYNEQFF

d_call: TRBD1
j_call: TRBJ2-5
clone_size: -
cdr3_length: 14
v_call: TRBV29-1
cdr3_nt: TGCAGCGCGCTAAGGGACAGGTCCCAAGAGACCCAGTACTTC
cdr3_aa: CSALRDRSQETQYF

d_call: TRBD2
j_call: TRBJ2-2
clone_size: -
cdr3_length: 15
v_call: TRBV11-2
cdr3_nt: TGTGCCAGCAGAACCGGGACTAGCGACACCGGGGAGCTGTTTTTT
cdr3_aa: CASRTGTSDTGELFF

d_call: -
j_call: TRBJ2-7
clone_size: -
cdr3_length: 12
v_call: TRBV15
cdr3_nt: TGTGCCACCAGCAGAGGTCCCTACGAGCAGTACTTC
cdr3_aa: CATSRGPYEQYF

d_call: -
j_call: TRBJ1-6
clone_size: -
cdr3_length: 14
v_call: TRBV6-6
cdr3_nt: TGTGCCAGCAGTTACTCGTCGAGGGGTTCACCCCTCCACTTT
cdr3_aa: CASSYSSRGSPLHF

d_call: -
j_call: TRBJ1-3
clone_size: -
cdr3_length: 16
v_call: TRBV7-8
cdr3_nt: TGTGCCAGCAGCTTCCGGCCAGGAGATACTGGAAACACCATATATTTT
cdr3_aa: CASSFRPGDTGNTIYF

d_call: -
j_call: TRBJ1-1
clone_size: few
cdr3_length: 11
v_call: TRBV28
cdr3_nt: TGTGCCAGCAGTTTAGGGACAAGGGCTTTCTTT
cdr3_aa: CASSLGTRAFF

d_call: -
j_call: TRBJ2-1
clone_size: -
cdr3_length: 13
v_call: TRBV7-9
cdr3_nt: TGTGCCAGCAGCTTAGTCGGTGTTAATGAGCAGTTCTTC
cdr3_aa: CASSLVGVNEQFF

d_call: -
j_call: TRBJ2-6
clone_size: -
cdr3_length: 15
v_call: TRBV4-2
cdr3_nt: TGTGCCAGCAGACCCCAGTTCTCTGGGGCCAACGTCCTGACTTTC
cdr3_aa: CASRPQFSGANVLTF

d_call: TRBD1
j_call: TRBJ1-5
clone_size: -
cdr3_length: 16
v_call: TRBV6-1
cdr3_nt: TGTGCCAGCAGTGACCCTGTGCAGGGGGGCAATCAGCCCCAGCATTTT
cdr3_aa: CASSDPVQGGNQPQHF

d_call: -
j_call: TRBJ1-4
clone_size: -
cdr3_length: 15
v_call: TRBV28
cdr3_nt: TGTGCCAGCAGTTTTGGAGGGTCCCATAATGAAAAACTGTTTTTT
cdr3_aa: CASSFGGSHNEKLFF

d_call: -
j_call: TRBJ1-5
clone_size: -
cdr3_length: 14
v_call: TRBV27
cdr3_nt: TGTGCCAGCAGTTTTGCGCAGCCGAATCAGCCCCAGCATTTT
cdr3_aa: CASSFAQPNQPQHF

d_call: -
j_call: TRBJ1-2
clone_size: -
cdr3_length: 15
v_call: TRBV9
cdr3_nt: TGTGCCAGCAGCGTAGGTACATTCGGGGGGAACGGCTACACCTTC
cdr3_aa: CASSVGTFGGNGYTF

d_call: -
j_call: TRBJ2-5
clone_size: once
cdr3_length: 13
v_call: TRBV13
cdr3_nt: TGTGCCAGCAGCTTAGCTGGGGTAGAGACCCAGTACTTC
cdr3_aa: CASSLAGVETQYF

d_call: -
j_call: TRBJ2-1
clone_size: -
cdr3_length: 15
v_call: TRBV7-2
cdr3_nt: TGTGCCAGCAGCTTAGTAGCGACCACCTACAATGAGCAGTTCTTC
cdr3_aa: CASSLVATTYNEQFF

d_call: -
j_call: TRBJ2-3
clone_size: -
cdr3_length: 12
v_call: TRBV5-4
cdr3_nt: TGTGCCAGCAGATCTAGCACAGATACGCAGTATTTT
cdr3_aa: CASRSSTDTQYF

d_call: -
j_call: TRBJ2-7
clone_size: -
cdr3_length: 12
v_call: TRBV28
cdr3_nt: TGTGCCAGCAGTTGGGGACCGGGGGAGCAGTACTTC
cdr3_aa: CASSWGPGEQYF

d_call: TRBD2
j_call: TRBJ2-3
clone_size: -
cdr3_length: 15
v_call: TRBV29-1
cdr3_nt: TGCAGCGGCGCCGGACTAGCGGGGGAAACAGATACGCAGTATTTT
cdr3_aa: CSGAGLAGETDTQYF

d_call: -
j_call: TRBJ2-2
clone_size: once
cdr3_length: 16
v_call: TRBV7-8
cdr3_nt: TGTGCCAGCAGCCCAAATATCTTAGTGAACACCGGGGAGCTGTTTTTT
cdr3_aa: CASSPNILVNTGELFF

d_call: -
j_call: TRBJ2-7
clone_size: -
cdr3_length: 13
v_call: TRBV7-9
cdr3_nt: TGTGCCAGCAGCCCCGGGGCAGTGTACGAGCAGTACTTC
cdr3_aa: CASSPGAVYEQYF

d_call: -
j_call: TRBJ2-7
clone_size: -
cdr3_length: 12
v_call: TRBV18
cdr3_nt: TGTGCCAGCTCCCGGGACTCCTACGAGCAGTACTTC
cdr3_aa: CASSRDSYEQYF

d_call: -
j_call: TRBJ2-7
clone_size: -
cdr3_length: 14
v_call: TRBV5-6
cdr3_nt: TGTGCCAGCAGCTTGGTAGGGCCAGTCTACGAGCAGTACTTC
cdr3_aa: CASSLVGPVYEQYF

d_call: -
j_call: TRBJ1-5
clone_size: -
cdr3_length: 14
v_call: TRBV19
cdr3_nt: TGTGCCAGTAGTATTGGTGGGGGGTGGCAGCCCCAGCATTTT
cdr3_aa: CASSIGGGWQPQHF

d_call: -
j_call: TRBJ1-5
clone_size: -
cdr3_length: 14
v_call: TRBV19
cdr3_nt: TGTGCCAGTACTCCCCGGTGGGGGAATCAGCCCCAGCATTTT
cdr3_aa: CASTPRWGNQPQHF

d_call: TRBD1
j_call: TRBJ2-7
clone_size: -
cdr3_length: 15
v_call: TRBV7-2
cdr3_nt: TGTGCCAGCAGCCCGCGGACAGGGGAAACCTACGAGCAGTACTTC
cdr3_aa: CASSPRTGETYEQYF

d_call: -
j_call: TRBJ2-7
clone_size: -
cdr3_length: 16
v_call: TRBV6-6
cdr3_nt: TGTGCCAGCAGTTACCCCTTCGGCGGGAAGGGTCTCGAGCAGTACTTC
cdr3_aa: CASSYPFGGKGLEQYF